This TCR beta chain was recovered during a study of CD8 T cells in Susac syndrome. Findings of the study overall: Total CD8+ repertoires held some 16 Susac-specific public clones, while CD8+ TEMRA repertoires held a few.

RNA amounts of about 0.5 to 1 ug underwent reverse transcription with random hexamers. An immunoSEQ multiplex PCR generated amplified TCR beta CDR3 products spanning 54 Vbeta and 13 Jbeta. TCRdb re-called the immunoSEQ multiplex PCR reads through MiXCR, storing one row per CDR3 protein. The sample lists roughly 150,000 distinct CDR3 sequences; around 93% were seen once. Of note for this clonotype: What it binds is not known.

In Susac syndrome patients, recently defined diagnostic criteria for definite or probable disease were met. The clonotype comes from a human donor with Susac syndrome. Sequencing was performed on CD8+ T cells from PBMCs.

The CDR3 sequence is CSARDVPQLANEQYF. The CDR3 DNA reads TGCAGTGCTAGAGATGTGCCCCAACTTGCGAACGAGCAGTACTTC. J is TRBJ2-7 and V is TRBV20-1; D call uncertain. Germline V CDR1 and CDR2: DFQATT, SNEGSKA (reference sequence). The CDR3 is 15 amino acids. V was clipped by 0 bases and J by 5 bases, with 17 bases between them.